Each of the 9 T cell receptor beta chains below was sequenced from the same sample in a study of blood T cell repertoires in COVID-19. The method was immunoSEQ multiplex PCR; TCRdb's version includes in-frame clones alone and lacks a portion of them. The sample carries roughly 250,000 clones, about 83% recorded once. Sequencing used peripheral blood. The receptors originated from a man between 35 and 55 years old with active or convalescent COVID-19.

This chain joins TRBV3-1 (or the pseudogene TRBV3-2) and TRBJ1-1, with D possibly TRBD1 on 6 matching bases. The CDR3 spans 16 residues. The V gene's germline CDR1 is LGHDT and CDR2 YNNKEL (reference sequence). The V and J ends lost 4 bases and 0 bases respectively, with 15 bases between them. The CDR3 spells CASSRDGGPLNTEAFF. CDR3 coding DNA: TGTGCCAGCAGCCGGGACGGGGGGCCACTGAACACTGAAGCTTTCTTT.

The chain recombines TRBV20-1 with TRBJ1-5, with a tentative D call TRBD1 (5 bases). The CDR3 is 11 residues long. The germline V gene has CDR1 DFQATT and CDR2 SNEGSKA (reference sequence). With 7 bases removed from V and 9 bases from J, the gap between germline ends came to 13 bases. CDR3: CSVQRDGPQHF. DNA for the CDR3: TGCAGTGTGCAGCGGGACGGGCCCCAGCATTTT.

The rearrangement joins TRBV7-9 to TRBJ2-2; 12 bases agree with TRBD1. V shed 5 bases and J 6 bases; nucleotides not matched to a gene: 16. The CDR3 is made up of 19 amino acids. From germline, CDR1 is SEHNR and CDR2 FQNEAQ (reference sequence). CDR3 amino acids: CASSPNYRDRGPGAGELFF. The DNA for the CDR3 is TGTGCCAGCAGCCCCAACTACCGGGACAGGGGGCCGGGCGCCGGGGAGCTGTTTTTT.

This sequence joins TRBV27 and TRBJ1-4; D may be TRBD1 (5 bases). The CDR3 spans 15 residues. Between the trimmed V and J ends, which lost 0 bases and 2 bases, there was a span of 7 bases. CDR1 MNHEY and CDR2 SMNVEV come from the germline V gene (reference sequence). This CDR3 is CASSLSGPTNEKLFF. The CDR3 coding sequence is TGTGCCAGCAGTTTATCGGGGCCCACTAATGAAAAACTGTTTTTT.

V usage is TRBV19 and J usage is TRBJ2-7, with 8 positions matching TRBD2. The germline CDR1 and CDR2 sequences are LNHDA and SQIVND (reference sequence). The CDR3 has 15 residues. V lost 6 bases and J lost 0; bases outside the gene matches: 7. As DNA, the CDR3 is TGTGCCAGTAGGGTGGGAGCGGGGGACTCCTACGAGCAGTACTTC. It yields the protein CASRVGAGDSYEQYF.

V is TRBV12-3 or TRBV12-4 and J is TRBJ1-2, with a weak D call TRBD1 (5 bases). The CDR3 consists of 11 residues. Trimming took off 8 bases at V and 7 bases at J, with 11 bases between the two ends. The CDR3 nucleotides are TGTGCCAGCCTTCGGGGGGGTGGCTACACCTTC. Amino acid sequence: CASLRGGGYTF.

The DNA for the CDR3 is TGTGCCAGCAGCTTAGCGACTTTCAACGAGCAGTACTTC. Translation gives CASSLATFNEQYF. This rearrangement joins TRBV11-2 to TRBJ2-7, with D unclear. Trimming removed 1 base from V and 5 bases from J, with 9 bases in between. In germline, CDR1 is SGHAT, CDR2 FQNNGV. CDR3 length: 13 amino acids.

The rearrangement uses TRBV3-1 (or the pseudogene TRBV3-2) and TRBJ1-1; D unresolved. Trimming cost V 4 bases and J 11 bases, with 14 bases left between them. CDR1 and CDR2 (germline): LGHDT, YNNKEL (reference sequence). The CDR3 totals 12 residues. This chain's CDR3 is CASSRPSGGAFF. The CDR3 nucleotides read TGTGCCAGCAGCCGCCCCTCGGGTGGCGCTTTCTTT.

This chain joins TRBV9 and TRBJ2-3; D gene uncertain. The V gene's germline CDR1 is SGDLS and CDR2 YYNGEE. Trimming left V 0 bases short and J 1 base short, with 12 bases between. There are 16 residues in the CDR3. CDR3 sequence (DNA): TGTGCCAGCAGCGTAGTCGAGGCGGCAGGCACAGATACGCAGTATTTT. It translates to CASSVVEAAGTDTQYF.